This TCR beta chain is from a study of graft-versus-host responses after intestinal transplantation. At the level of the study: Among the recipients, all got anti-thymocyte globulin induction and then tacrolimus and steroids for approximately 3 years. General study points: Elevated graft-versus-host to host-versus-graft clonal ratios in allografts were recorded for patients with graft-donor T cell macrochimerism. Association was observed between peak circulating GvH clone levels and early post-transplant HvG declines. Recipient-marrow GvH clones were detected, some having first appeared in ileum or blood.

From germline, CDR1 is GTSNPN and CDR2 SVGIG (reference sequence). The germline V and J ends were trimmed by 5 bases and 1 base, with 17 bases remaining between them. The CDR3 is 15 amino acids. Libraries were prepared by immunoSEQ multiplex PCR; TCRdb keeps only in-frame clonotypes and omits some of them. Found here are 90,000 to 130,000 clones, about 92% of them singletons; the top ten hold roughly 0.24%. As for this clone: Its antigen is as yet unknown.

This material consisted of unstimulated CD4+ T cells sorted from spleen or lymph node cells, taken before transplant. This chain joins TRBV30 and TRBJ1-1; D may be TRBD1 (5 bases). The source is a human donor who was the organ donor for an intestinal transplant. The CDR3 region has the DNA TGTGCCTGGGGTGGGGGACGGGAACCGAACACTGAAGCTTTCTTT. Translated: CAWGGGREPNTEAFF.